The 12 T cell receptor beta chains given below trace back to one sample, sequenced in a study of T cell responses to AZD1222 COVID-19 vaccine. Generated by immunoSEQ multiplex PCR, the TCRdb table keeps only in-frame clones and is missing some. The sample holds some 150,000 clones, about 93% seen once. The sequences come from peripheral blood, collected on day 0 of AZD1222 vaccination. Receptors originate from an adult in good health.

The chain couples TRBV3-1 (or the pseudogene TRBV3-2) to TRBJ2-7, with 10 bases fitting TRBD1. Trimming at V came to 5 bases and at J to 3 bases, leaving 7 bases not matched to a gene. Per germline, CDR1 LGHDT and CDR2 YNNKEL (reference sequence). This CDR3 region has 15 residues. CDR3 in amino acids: CASSDRDRGVYEQYF. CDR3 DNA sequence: TGTGCCAGCAGCGACCGGGACAGGGGTGTCTACGAGCAGTACTTC.

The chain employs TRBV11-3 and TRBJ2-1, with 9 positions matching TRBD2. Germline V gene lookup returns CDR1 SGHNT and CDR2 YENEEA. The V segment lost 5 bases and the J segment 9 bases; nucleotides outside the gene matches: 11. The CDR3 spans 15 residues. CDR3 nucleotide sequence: TGTGCCAGCAGCCCGAATGGACTAGCGTCGGGTGAGCAGTTCTTC. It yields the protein CASSPNGLASGEQFF.

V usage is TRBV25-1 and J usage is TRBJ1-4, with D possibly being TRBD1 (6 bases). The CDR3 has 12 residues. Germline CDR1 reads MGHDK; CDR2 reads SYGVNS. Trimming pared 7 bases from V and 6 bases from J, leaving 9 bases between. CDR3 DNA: TGTGCCAGCACCGGGACACATGAAAAACTGTTTTTT. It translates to CASTGTHEKLFF.

The CDR3 DNA is TGTGCCAGCAGCCAGACGGGACTAGCGGGAGTATTAGGTTACCAAGAGACCCAGTACTTC. It codes for CASSQTGLAGVLGYQETQYF. J is TRBJ2-5 and V is TRBV3-1 (or the pseudogene TRBV3-2); 14 bases are a match to TRBD2. The CDR3 covers 20 residues. Germline CDR1 reads LGHDT; CDR2 reads YNNKEL (reference sequence). V trimming: 3 bases; J trimming: 0 bases; junction bases outside the gene matches: 12.

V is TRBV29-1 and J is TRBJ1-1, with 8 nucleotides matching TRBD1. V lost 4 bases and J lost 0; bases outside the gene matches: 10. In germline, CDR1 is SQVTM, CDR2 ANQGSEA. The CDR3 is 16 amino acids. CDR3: CSVAGTGQTLNTEAFF. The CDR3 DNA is TGCAGCGTTGCCGGGACAGGACAAACTTTGAACACTGAAGCTTTCTTT.

The CDR3 spells CASSPQGRQETQYF. The DNA for the CDR3 is TGCGCCAGCAGCCCACAGGGAAGGCAAGAGACCCAGTACTTC. V and J are TRBV5-1 and TRBJ2-5, with a tentative D call TRBD1 (6 bases). The CDR3 loop spans 14 amino acids. V shed 4 bases and J shed 2 bases, with 12 bases lying between them. In germline, CDR1 is SGHRS, CDR2 YFSETQ.

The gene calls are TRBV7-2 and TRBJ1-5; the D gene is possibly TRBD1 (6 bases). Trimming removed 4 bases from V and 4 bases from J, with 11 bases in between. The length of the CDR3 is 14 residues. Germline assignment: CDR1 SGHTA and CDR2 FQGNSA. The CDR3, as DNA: TGTGCCAGCAGCTCAGGACAGCCGAATCAGCCCCAGCATTTT. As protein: CASSSGQPNQPQHF.

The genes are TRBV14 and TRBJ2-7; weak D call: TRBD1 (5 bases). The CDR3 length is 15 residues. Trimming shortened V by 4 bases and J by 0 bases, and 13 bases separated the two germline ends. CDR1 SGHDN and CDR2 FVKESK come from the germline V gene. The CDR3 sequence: CASSPTWGISYEQYF. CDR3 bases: TGTGCCAGCAGCCCCACCTGGGGCATCTCCTACGAGCAGTACTTC.

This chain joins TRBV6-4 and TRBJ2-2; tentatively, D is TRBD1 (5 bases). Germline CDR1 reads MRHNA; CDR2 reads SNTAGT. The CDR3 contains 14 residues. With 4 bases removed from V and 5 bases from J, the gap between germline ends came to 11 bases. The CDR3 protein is CASSVQGNTGELFF. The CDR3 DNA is TGTGCCAGCAGTGTTCAGGGAAATACCGGGGAGCTGTTTTTT.

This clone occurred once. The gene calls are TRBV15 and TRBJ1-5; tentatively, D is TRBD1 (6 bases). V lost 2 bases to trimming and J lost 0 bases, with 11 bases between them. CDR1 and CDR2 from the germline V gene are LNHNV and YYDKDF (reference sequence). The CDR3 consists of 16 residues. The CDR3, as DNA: TGTGCCACCAGCAGAAACGGACAGTTTAGCAATCAGCCCCAGCATTTT. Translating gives CATSRNGQFSNQPQHF. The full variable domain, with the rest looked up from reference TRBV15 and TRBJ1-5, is DAMVIQNPRYQVTQFGKPVTLSCSQTLNHNVMYWYQQKSSQAPKLLFHYYDKDFNNEADTPDNFQSRRPNTSFCFLDIRSPGLGDTAMYLCATSRNGQFSNQPQHFGDGTRLSIL.

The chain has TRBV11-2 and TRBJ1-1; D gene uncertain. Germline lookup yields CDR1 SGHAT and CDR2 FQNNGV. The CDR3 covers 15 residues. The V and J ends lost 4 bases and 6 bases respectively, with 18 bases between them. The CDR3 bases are TGTGCCAGCAGCTATTTAGGGCCGGGAGAGGCTGAAGCTTTCTTT. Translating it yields CASSYLGPGEAEAFF.

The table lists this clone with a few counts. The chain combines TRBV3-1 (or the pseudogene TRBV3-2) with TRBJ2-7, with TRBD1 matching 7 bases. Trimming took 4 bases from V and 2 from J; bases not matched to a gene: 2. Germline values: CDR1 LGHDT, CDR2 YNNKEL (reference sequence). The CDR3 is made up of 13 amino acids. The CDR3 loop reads CASSPGQTYEQYF. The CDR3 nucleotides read TGTGCCAGCAGCCCGGGACAGACCTACGAGCAGTACTTC.